This T cell receptor beta chain was obtained from a study of radiation and T cells in renal cell carcinoma (dated by TCRdb to about 2020). A note on the overall study: A total of around 50 samples underwent TCR beta sequencing, made up of around 26 tumors and about 27 peripheral blood samples. Across all 50 or so samples, 4 million or so unique CDR3 nucleotide sequences encoding 2.5 million to 3 million unique CDR3 amino acid sequences were identified. What the study reported, not specific to this receptor: Because only small tumor regions of 0.9 to 1 g were available, the study did not capture intratumoral heterogeneity. Because the trial had a single-armed design, the trial could not examine how radiation dose or scheduling affected the TCR repertoire. TCR clonality was higher in irradiated tumors than in controls, as the top 100 clonotypes made up an average of approximately 50% of the repertoire in irradiated tumors compared with around 40% in nephrectomy-only tumors. An increase in top tumor clonotypes in blood was observed from baseline to 2 weeks post-radiation, followed by contraction by 4 weeks, which was taken to suggest transient expansion of tumor-resident clones. Because pretreatment tumor biopsies were not available, the study could not determine whether clonotypes were already present within the tumor at baseline. Compared with control tumors, irradiated tumors had a greater number of dominant CDR3 motifs, and these motifs made up a bigger portion of the repertoire.

TCR beta libraries were generated from genomic DNA with the immunoSEQ kit, following the manufacturer's recommendations. For library preparation, a first multiplex PCR was performed with proprietary primers, followed by a second PCR in which unique barcodes were added, and bead cleanups were performed after each round. Each sample batch included a kit-provided positive control reaction and a negative control reaction. The final libraries were assessed on an Agilent 4200 TapeStation D1000 ScreenTape, pooled by volume, and quantified by qPCR. Sequencing was performed on an Illumina NextSeq500 with a MidOutput 150-cycle cartridge, and 156 Read1 and 15 Index1 cycles were run with kit custom primers. The pooled library was loaded at 1.0 pM, and approximately 20% PhiX control was spiked in. As for the original processing: The vendor-processed data were analyzed in R, and a clonotype was defined as all T cells that share the same CDR3 nucleotide sequence. In the clone abundance analyses, frequencies in each sample were normalized to that sample's 10,000 most abundant clones. Public T cell clones, which averaged fewer than five per sample, were excluded before analysis. The dominant motif analysis was done with ImmunoMap using the PAM10 matrix, a gap penalty of 30, and a homology threshold of 0.3, and motifs with a cumulative frequency of at least 0.01 were considered dominant. Tumor-enriched and baseline blood-enriched clonotypes were defined by at least a 32-fold difference in abundance between compartments. Similarity between tumor and blood repertoires was quantified using the Baroni-Urbani and Buser coefficient, and groups were compared with two-tailed Wilcoxon tests in R. TCRdb re-hosts the immuneACCESS table, in-frame sequences only. Its copies lack some clones; in the studies checked, an unresolved V gene accounts for under half of them, and the cause for the rest is not known. Clone size and V and J calls were adopted from that table, with D and trimming inferred from the DNA. This sample lists several thousand clones; approximately 60% were detected once. The ten biggest clones cover 35% to 50% of the sample.

A word on this clone: Its antigen is still unknown. No quality values exist for individual bases; no much larger clone is one base distant.

The sample's time point label, in plain terms: tumor resected at nephrectomy. Interpreted using the paper, the treatment or condition label stands for: 15 Gy SBRT to primary tumor, nephrectomy 4 weeks later. Samples came from a clinical trial, in which primary renal cell carcinomas received 15 Gy stereotactic body radiation therapy followed by nephrectomy 4 weeks later. All patients had renal cell carcinoma with clear cell pathology. Tumors were mechanically dissociated, digested with collagenase/hyaluronidase at 37 °C, processed in gentleMACS C tubes, and stored in liquid nitrogen. Genomic DNA for TCR sequencing was prepared using the QIAamp DNA Blood Mini Kit (Qiagen). Only samples passing all quality control checks were included in the analyses. Source: tumor tissue, taken from a patient whose treatment included radiotherapy and nephrectomy. The source is a woman between 55 and 75 years old with renal cell carcinoma.

For the CDR3, the sequence is CASSKQGYRPNYGYTF. The base sequence is TGTGCCAGCAGTAAACAGGGGTATCGGCCTAACTATGGCTACACCTTC. The receptor chain draws on TRBV5-4 and TRBJ1-2; 7 bases in between match TRBD1. For this chain, trimming is 5 bases at the V end and 0 bases at the J end, and the number of junction bases without a gene match is 10. The CDR3 goes from the cysteine to the phenylalanine over 16 residues. The CDR3 DNA has 48 bases and is translated from base 1. Based on the germline V gene (reference sequence), the CDR1 and CDR2 sequences are SGHNT and YYREEE.